The rows below give T cell receptor beta chains drawn from one sample of a study of tumor and adjacent non-tumor tissue in lung cancer. MiXCR, applied by TCRdb to the multiplex PCR reads, yields one record per CDR3 protein. The table lists 90,000 to 130,000 distinct CDR3 sequences, approximately 87% of them singletons. Input material: lung tumor tissue. These receptors were collected from a man between 65 and 79 years old with non-small cell lung cancer. CDR3s include the opening cysteine and the closing phenylalanine or tryptophan. Fields, in order: J gene, D gene, V gene, clone size, CDR3 DNA, CDR3 protein. D genes are given only for firm matches. A row's size may be missing; if present it is once, few, many or a size class.

TRBJ2-5,TRBD1,TRBV20-1,many,TGCAGTGCTAGAGATGGGAGACAGGGGGACCAAGAGACCCAGTACTTC,CSARDGRQGDQETQYF
TRBJ2-7,.,TRBV11-3,.,TGTGCCTGCAGCCCGATGACAATTTCCGTGTATGAGCTGTACTTC,CACSPMTISVYELYF
TRBJ2-3,TRBD2,TRBV11-3,.,TGTGCGAGCACCCAAGGGCTAGCGGGGTCGGGATCAGATACGCAGTATTTT,CASTQGLAGSGSDTQYF
TRBJ2-1,.,TRBV28,.,TGTGTCAGCTGCCGACAGATCGCCGCTCGGGTTGAGCAGTTCTTC,CVSCRQIAARVEQFF
TRBJ1-2,.,TRBV4-3,.,TGCGTCAGCAGCCAAGACCTCGGGGTAGGACGCTACACCTTC,CVSSQDLGVGRYTF
TRBJ2-1,TRBD1,TRBV29-1,.,TGCAGCGTTACCAACTGGACAGGGGGTTACAATGAGCAGTTCTTC,CSVTNWTGGYNEQFF
TRBJ2-3,.,TRBV6-5,once,TGTGCCAGCAGGGCTGTGACTTATAGCACAGATGCGCAGTATTTT,CASRAVTYSTDAQYF
TRBJ2-2,.,TRBV6-5,.,TGTGCCAACAGTTACATCAGAAGGGCCGCCGGGGAGCTGTTTTTT,CANSYIRRAAGELFF
TRBJ1-6,.,TRBV11-2,once,TGTGCTAGCAGTTCCCAAGCCTCCTATAATTCACCCCTCCACTTT,CASSSQASYNSPLHF
TRBJ2-7,.,TRBV28,many,TGTGCCAGCAGCCGGACCGGACGGCCGAGCTCCTACGAGCAGTACTTC,CASSRTGRPSSYEQYF
TRBJ1-1,.,TRBV29-1,.,TGTAGCGTTTCAGGACGGGCCGACACTGAAGCTTTCTTT,CSVSGRADTEAFF
TRBJ1-6,.,TRBV12-3/TRBV12-4,.,TGTGCCAGAGAGAAGATTCGGAGACGGAGTGATCCGGACTCACCCCTCCACTTT,CAREKIRRRSDPDSPLHF
TRBJ2-1,.,TRBV4-3,.,TGCGCCATCAGCCAAGACACAGCGGCAGCTGAATACAATGAGCAGTTCTTC,CAISQDTAAAEYNEQFF
TRBJ2-3,TRBD2,TRBV5-4,.,TGTGCCATCAACTTGGGTCTAGCGGGAGTTACAGATACGCAGTATTTT,CAINLGLAGVTDTQYF
TRBJ2-3,.,TRBV11-2,.,TGTTCCAGCAGCTTAATATCGCGCCTATTGGGGGGAGCTAGCACAGATACGCAGTATTTT,CSSSLISRLLGGASTDTQYF
TRBJ2-3,TRBD1,TRBV5-5,.,TGTGACAGCAGCTTGGGGGGACAGGGGCCGACGGATACGCAGTATTTT,CDSSLGGQGPTDTQYF
TRBJ1-1,.,TRBV5-6,.,TGTGCTAGCAGATTGTCCCACAGTATCACTGAAACTTTCTTT,CASRLSHSITETFF